Below, 20 T cell receptor beta chains from the same sample are listed, as sequenced in a study of blood T cell repertoires in COVID-19. Sequenced by immunoSEQ multiplex PCR; TCRdb stores in-frame clones only, minus some. The sample yields about 140,000 clones, 81% seen once. The sequenced sample was peripheral blood. These receptor sequences come from a human donor in a cohort sampled during active COVID-19.

This chain joins TRBV28 and TRBJ2-3; a possible D gene is TRBD2 (5 bases). V lost 8 bases to trimming and J lost 10 bases, with 25 bases between them. The germline V gene has CDR1 MDHEN and CDR2 SYDVKM. The CDR3 extends over 15 amino acids. CDR3 DNA: TGTGCCAGCGGACCCCCGGCCCCGAGGGCGCATTCGCAGTATTTT. It specifies CASGPPAPRAHSQYF. Combining the CDR3 with reference TRBV28 and TRBJ2-3 gives the whole variable domain DVKVTQSSRYLVKRTGEKVFLECVQDMDHENMFWYRQDPGLGLRLIYFSYDVKMKEKGDIPEGYSVSREKKERFSLILESASTNQTSMYLCASGPPAPRAHSQYFGPGTRLTVL.

The chain couples TRBV4-3 to TRBJ2-2, with 10 bases matching TRBD2. Per germline, CDR1 LGHNA and CDR2 YSLEER. V shed 0 bases and J 1 base; nucleotides not matched to a gene: 2. CDR3 length: 17 residues. The CDR3 spells CASSQELAGVNTGELFF. CDR3 DNA: TGCGCCAGCAGCCAAGAGCTAGCGGGGGTGAACACCGGGGAGCTGTTTTTT.

The chain recombines TRBV7-6 with TRBJ1-5; TRBD1 matches at 7 bases. Trimming removed 5 bases from V and 3 bases from J; junction bases left unmatched: 7. The germline V gene has CDR1 SGHVS and CDR2 FNYEAQ. CDR3 length: 15 amino acids. CDR3 nucleotides: TGTGCCAGCAGCCCAACAGGGGCAGTCAATCAGCCCCAGCATTTT. As protein: CASSPTGAVNQPQHF.

The chain carries TRBV7-2 and TRBJ2-7, with D possibly being TRBD1 (6 bases). This CDR3 has 16 residues. Germline assignment: CDR1 SGHTA and CDR2 FQGNSA. V gave up 6 bases and J gave up 2 bases, with 20 bases separating them. CDR3: CASSRDLLGAPYEQYF. The CDR3 nucleotides are TGTGCCAGCAGTAGGGACCTCCTGGGGGCTCCCTACGAGCAGTACTTC.

The V call is TRBV28, the J call TRBJ2-5; D is ambiguous. Per germline, CDR1 MDHEN and CDR2 SYDVKM. The CDR3 sequence is 13 residues long. The germline V and J ends were trimmed by 8 bases and 3 bases, with 13 bases remaining between them. The CDR3 reads CASAGTDKETQYF. As DNA, the CDR3 is TGTGCCAGCGCAGGAACTGACAAAGAGACCCAGTACTTC.

V and J are TRBV19 and TRBJ1-5; possible D gene TRBD1, 6 bases. V was shortened by 5 bases and J by 6 bases, with 17 bases between the two germline ends. CDR3 length: 15 amino acids. Germline V gives CDR1 LNHDA, CDR2 SQIVND (reference sequence). This CDR3 reads CASSPSGGAFQPQHF. CDR3 sequence (DNA): TGTGCCAGTAGTCCCAGCGGGGGGGCCTTTCAGCCCCAGCATTTT.

The V and J genes are TRBV24-1 and TRBJ2-1, with 7 bases aligning to TRBD2. Per germline, CDR1 KGHDR and CDR2 SFDVKD. With V trimmed by 5 bases and J by 6 bases, 6 bases remained unmatched. The CDR3 runs 14 residues. CDR3 loop: CATSGTTSSNEQFF. CDR3 bases: TGTGCCACCAGTGGCACGACTAGCAGCAATGAGCAGTTCTTC.

This clone has only one observation. The chain links TRBV9 to TRBJ2-7, with a weak D call TRBD2 (6 bases). This CDR3 has 14 residues. The V end was cut by 0 bases, the J end by 6 bases, with 13 bases between. Looked up from germline, CDR1 is SGDLS and CDR2 is YYNGEE. CDR3 DNA: TGTGCCAGCAGCGTAGCGTCCCGGGGAGGCGAGCAGTACTTC. It specifies CASSVASRGGEQYF.

The chain combines TRBV7-2 with TRBJ2-5; TRBD2 matches at 12 bases. Trimming removed 5 bases from V and 4 bases from J; junction bases left unmatched: 5. Germline lookup yields CDR1 SGHTA and CDR2 FQGNSA. There are 15 residues in the CDR3. This chain's CDR3 is CASSKSGLAGETQYF. The CDR3 coding sequence is TGTGCCAGCAGCAAGTCGGGACTAGCGGGAGAGACCCAGTACTTC.

The CDR3 protein is CASSPAGTVATNEKLFF. The DNA for the CDR3 is TGTGCCAGCTCACCGGCCGGGACAGTCGCAACTAATGAAAAACTGTTTTTT. The chain couples TRBV18 to TRBJ1-4; TRBD1 matches 7 bases. CDR3 length: 17 residues. Trimming removed 3 bases from V and 0 bases from J; junction bases left unmatched: 7. Germline assignment: CDR1 KGHSH and CDR2 LQKENI.

V usage is TRBV28 and J usage is TRBJ2-5; D perhaps matches TRBD2 (5 bases). This CDR3 comprises 14 residues. With 10 bases removed from V and 5 bases from J, the gap between germline ends came to 20 bases. Looked up from germline, CDR1 is MDHEN and CDR2 is SYDVKM. CDR3: CATSNPGLRETQYF. CDR3 DNA sequence: TGTGCCACATCAAACCCAGGACTGAGGGAGACCCAGTACTTC.

The chain links TRBV28 to TRBJ2-7; weak D call: TRBD2 (6 bases). Germline loops: CDR1 MDHEN, CDR2 SYDVKM. The CDR3 sequence is 17 residues long. Trimming removed 4 bases at V and 1 base at J, with 20 bases between. CDR3 coding DNA: TGTGCCAGCAGTTCAAGCTATTTAGGAGGGGATTCCTACGAGCAGTACTTC. It translates to CASSSSYLGGDSYEQYF.

V usage is TRBV18 and J usage is TRBJ2-7; maybe TRBD2 (6 bases). Trimming took off 3 bases at V and 11 bases at J, with 17 bases between the two ends. Germline values: CDR1 KGHSH, CDR2 LQKENI. This CDR3 spans 13 amino acids. The CDR3 region is CASSPSTRLDEYF. CDR3 DNA: TGTGCCAGCTCACCCTCGACTAGGCTTGACGAGTACTTC.

The count of this clone is one. The chain uses TRBV2 and TRBJ2-7, with 8 nucleotides matching TRBD1. Germline CDR1 reads SNHLY; CDR2 reads FYNNEI. The CDR3 covers 15 residues. V lost 0 bases to trimming and J lost 4 bases; unmatched junction nucleotides: 5. Here the CDR3 reads CASSEATGVRYEQYF. CDR3 DNA sequence: TGTGCCAGCAGTGAAGCGACAGGGGTCCGTTACGAGCAGTACTTC. The variable domain in full, completed from reference TRBV2 and TRBJ2-7, reads EPEVTQTPSHQVTQMGQEVILRCVPISNHLYFYWYRQILGQKVEFLVSFYNNEISEKSEIFDDQFSVERPDGSNFTLKIRSTKLEDSAMYFCASSEATGVRYEQYFGPGTRLTVT.

The chain is built from TRBV7-2 and TRBJ2-7, with 12 bases lining up with TRBD2. Per the germline V gene, CDR1 is SGHTA and CDR2 is FQGNSA. V shed 5 bases and J 1 base; nucleotides not matched to a gene: 12. The CDR3 length is 18 residues. CDR3 sequence (DNA): TGTGCCAGCAGCCCTAGGGGGCCGACTAGCGGGAGATCCTACGAGCAGTACTTC. It is translated as CASSPRGPTSGRSYEQYF.

The gene calls are TRBV21-1 and TRBJ2-7; the table assigns TRBD1, which was not confirmed against the DNA. TRBV21-1 is an annotated pseudogene. The CDR3 spans 15 residues. DNA for the CDR3: TGTGCCAGCAGCAAATGGCTTGATCCGTCCTACGAGCAGTACTTC. It is translated as CASSKWLDPSYEQYF.

This clone was detected once. The CDR3 protein is CAISASQASYEQYF. In DNA form, the CDR3 reads TGTGCCATCAGTGCTTCTCAGGCTTCCTACGAGCAGTACTTC. V is TRBV10-3 and J is TRBJ2-7; no clear D. V shed 4 bases and J shed 1 base, with 11 bases lying between them. Germline assignment: CDR1 ENHRY and CDR2 SYGVKD. The CDR3 consists of 14 residues.

The chain uses TRBV6-5 and TRBJ2-7; 8 positions agree with TRBD2. V gave up 6 bases and J gave up 1 base; unmatched junction bases: 2. CDR3 length equals 13 residues. Germline assignment: CDR1 MNHEY and CDR2 SVGAGI. CDR3 nucleotide sequence: TGTGCCAGCAGCCTAGCGGGTTCCTACGAGCAGTACTTC. Amino acid sequence: CASSLAGSYEQYF.

This clone was observed a handful of times. The chain recombines TRBV5-1 with TRBJ2-5; no definite D call. Per the germline V gene, CDR1 is SGHRS and CDR2 is YFSETQ. This CDR3 region has 14 residues. V lost 4 bases, J lost 4 bases, and 14 bases lay in between. The chain's CDR3 is CASSATDPGETQYF. Written as DNA, the CDR3 is TGCGCCAGCAGCGCGACCGACCCGGGAGAGACCCAGTACTTC.

The chain combines TRBV4-3 with TRBJ2-7, with 11 bases matching TRBD2. Germline V lookup: CDR1 LGHNA, CDR2 YSLEER. The CDR3 is 17 amino acids. J gave up 0 bases and V 0 bases, and 4 bases lay outside the gene matches. The CDR3 DNA follows: TGCGCCAGCAGCCAAGAGAGGGGGACTAGCGGCTCCTACGAGCAGTACTTC. Translated: CASSQERGTSGSYEQYF.